Following are 23 T cell receptor beta chains from one sample sequenced in a study of T cell responses to AZD1222 COVID-19 vaccine (dated by TCRdb to the early 2020s). According to the study, the label for this sample's time point signals: baseline before first vaccination. Library method: the immunoSEQ multiplex PCR assay. The source is immuneACCESS, and TCRdb retained only in-frame sequences with V and J called. Part of the clones is not carried over; for the studies checked, unresolved V genes explain less than half of this, and the remainder is unexplained. Across this sample there are 120,000 to 150,000 clones, with 90% to 95% seen only once. Of the sample, 5.2% falls within the top ten clones. This sample comprised peripheral blood, obtained on day 0 of AZD1222 vaccination. Receptors were obtained from an adult in good health.

Comments on this clone: Other nucleotide sequences in the sample specify the same CDR3. The chain links TRBV3-1 (or the pseudogene TRBV3-2) to TRBJ1-2, with no clear D. Germline-derived CDR1 and CDR2 are LGHDT and YNNKEL (reference sequence). Trimming removed 4 bases from V and 2 bases from J, with 8 bases in between. The length of the CDR3 is 13 residues. The CDR3 here is CASSLTANYGYTF. In DNA, the CDR3 is TGTGCCAGCAGCCTCACGGCAAACTATGGCTACACCTTC.

The rearrangement joins TRBV19 to TRBJ1-3; D gene uncertain. CDR1 and CDR2 from the germline V gene are LNHDA and SQIVND (reference sequence). This CDR3 region has 14 residues. Trimming shortened V by 5 bases and J by 3 bases, and 11 bases separated the two germline ends. The CDR3 region is CASSEGGYGNTIYF. The CDR3 coding sequence is TGTGCCAGTAGTGAGGGCGGATATGGAAACACCATATATTTT.

The V and J genes are TRBV18 and TRBJ1-5; TRBD1 is a possible D gene (6 bases). The CDR3 has 16 amino acids. Trimming took off 3 bases at V and 1 base at J, with 13 bases between the two ends. The V gene's germline CDR1 is KGHSH and CDR2 LQKENI. The CDR3 region is CASSPRGGGSNQPQHF. CDR3 DNA sequence: TGTGCCAGCTCACCCCGGGGAGGGGGGAGCAATCAGCCCCAGCATTTT.

The chain links TRBV19 to TRBJ2-4; no clear D gene. Germline V CDR1 and CDR2: LNHDA, SQIVND (reference sequence). The CDR3 is made up of 11 amino acids. V shed 3 bases and J shed 6 bases, with 3 bases lying between them. The CDR3 region has the DNA TGTGCCAGTAGTATGGGAAACATTCAGTACTTC. Its translation is CASSMGNIQYF. The full variable domain, rest sourced from reference TRBV19 and TRBJ2-4, is DGGITQSPKYLFRKEGQNVTLSCEQNLNHDAMYWYRQDPGQGLRLIYYSQIVNDFQKGDIAEGYSVSREKKESFPLTVTSAQKNPTAFYLCASSMGNIQYFGAGTRLSVL.

The chain links TRBV15 to TRBJ1-4; the D gene is possibly TRBD1 (6 bases). There are 17 residues in the CDR3. Germline V gives CDR1 LNHNV, CDR2 YYDKDF (reference sequence). V lost 0 bases and J lost 8, with 19 bases in between. The chain's CDR3 is CATSRDHTFTGKEKLFF. The CDR3 nucleotides are TGTGCCACCAGCAGAGACCACACCTTCACAGGGAAAGAAAAACTGTTTTTT.

This chain uses TRBV9 with TRBJ1-2; 9 bases are a match to TRBD1. Germline loops: CDR1 SGDLS, CDR2 YYNGEE. With V trimmed by 4 bases and J by 6 bases, 10 bases remained unmatched. The CDR3 runs to 15 residues. The chain's CDR3 is CASSTRPTGGDGYTF. CDR3 nucleotides: TGTGCCAGCAGCACCCGCCCGACAGGGGGGGATGGCTACACCTTC. Combining the CDR3 with reference TRBV9 and TRBJ1-2 gives the whole variable domain DSGVTQTPKHLITATGQRVTLRCSPRSGDLSVYWYQQSLDQGLQFLIQYYNGEERAKGNILERFSAQQFPDLHSELNLSSLELGDSALYFCASSTRPTGGDGYTFGSGTRLTVV.

The CDR3 DNA sequence: TGTGCCAGCAGCTTTTCCGGGGGGCTAGCGGAGACCCAGTACTTC. Translated, it gives CASSFSGGLAETQYF. The J gene is TRBJ2-5, the V gene TRBV7-3; tentatively, D is TRBD2 (7 bases). The CDR3 has 15 residues. Germline V gene lookup returns CDR1 SGHTA and CDR2 FQGTGA. V was shortened by 3 bases and J by 5 bases, with 16 bases between the two germline ends.

The chain carries TRBV13 and TRBJ2-5, with TRBD2 matching over 8 bases. The junction had 8 bases not matched to a gene; V was cut back by 3 bases and J by 5 bases. The CDR3 is 15 amino acids. The germline V gene encodes CDR1 PRHDT and CDR2 FYEKMQ (reference sequence). CDR3: CASSLGRGGLETQYF. For the CDR3, the DNA is TGTGCCAGCAGCTTGGGCCGGGGGGGCCTCGAGACCCAGTACTTC.

V is TRBV11-2 and J is TRBJ1-1; no clear D. CDR3 length: 13 amino acids. Trimming removed 11 bases from V and 3 bases from J, with 16 bases in between. The germline CDR1 and CDR2 sequences are SGHAT and FQNNGV. The CDR3 DNA follows: TGTGCCCTCCAGTGGGATGCGGACACTGAAGCTTTCTTT. Amino acids: CALQWDADTEAFF.

This clone was detected once. This chain joins TRBV18 and TRBJ2-2; the match to TRBD1 covers 8 bases. Germline CDR1 KGHSH, CDR2 LQKENI. The CDR3 extends over 17 amino acids. Losses at the gene ends were 0 bases for V and 3 bases for J; bases not matched to a gene: 6. The DNA of the CDR3 is TGTGCCAGCTCACCACCGTGGGTGACAGGGGACACCGGGGAGCTGTTTTTT. This translates into CASSPPWVTGDTGELFF.

This clone was found many times. The V gene is TRBV25-1, the J gene TRBJ2-7; TRBD1 matches 7 bases. V was clipped by 4 bases and J by 3 bases; unmatched bases: 12. Germline loops: CDR1 MGHDK, CDR2 SYGVNS. The CDR3 loop spans 16 amino acids. The DNA for the CDR3 is TGTGCCAGCAGTGCATCGAACCGGGACAGCCGCTACGAGCAGTACTTC. The encoded protein is CASSASNRDSRYEQYF.

V and J are TRBV7-2 and TRBJ1-2; 10 nucleotides align to TRBD1. Trimming at V came to 4 bases and at J to 5 bases, leaving 1 base not matched to a gene. Germline CDR1 reads SGHTA; CDR2 reads FQGNSA. The CDR3 contains 13 residues. In DNA, the CDR3 is TGTGCCAGCAGCTGGACAGGGGGTTATGGCTACACCTTC. Translation gives CASSWTGGYGYTF.

The V gene is TRBV27, the J gene TRBJ1-5; maybe TRBD1 (5 bases). V dropped 5 bases and J dropped 5 bases, with 19 bases sitting between them. Germline V gives CDR1 MNHEY, CDR2 SMNVEV (reference sequence). This CDR3 comprises 16 residues. The CDR3 protein is CASSDRFQGLDQPQHF. The CDR3 nucleotides are TGTGCCAGCAGTGACCGTTTTCAGGGCCTTGATCAGCCCCAGCATTTT.

The CDR3 coding sequence is TGTGCCAGTGAACTGGACGGATATGGCTACACCTTC. Amino acids: CASELDGYGYTF. This chain connects TRBV9 to TRBJ1-2, with D unclear. The germline V and J ends were trimmed by 8 bases and 5 bases, with 13 bases remaining between them. The germline gives CDR1 SGDLS, CDR2 YYNGEE. The CDR3 loop spans 12 amino acids.

The V call is TRBV28, the J call TRBJ2-6, with D maybe TRBD2 (7 bases). V lost 10 bases and J 2 bases, leaving 18 bases between the germline ends. CDR3 length equals 16 residues. Germline loops: CDR1 MDHEN, CDR2 SYDVKM. This chain's CDR3 is CAIKQGGGTGANVLTF. CDR3 in DNA: TGTGCCATCAAGCAAGGGGGGGGCACTGGGGCCAACGTCCTGACTTTC.

The chain recombines TRBV19 with TRBJ1-5, with D maybe TRBD1 (5 bases). CDR3 size: 13 residues. CDR1 and CDR2 from the germline V gene are LNHDA and SQIVND (reference sequence). Trimming removed 7 bases at V and 5 bases at J, with 12 bases between. CDR3 amino acids: CASTSGLYQPQHF. CDR3 in DNA: TGTGCCAGTACGTCAGGGCTCTATCAGCCCCAGCATTTT.

The V gene is TRBV9, the J gene TRBJ2-1; 7 bases are a match to TRBD1. The trim removed 7 bases at V and 10 bases at J, leaving 11 bases unmatched. The CDR3 runs to 13 residues. The germline gives CDR1 SGDLS, CDR2 YYNGEE. For the CDR3, the DNA is TGTGCCAGCGGGCCGACAGGGCGTGGGGAGCAGTTCTTC. The encoded protein is CASGPTGRGEQFF.

The J gene is TRBJ2-7, the V gene TRBV27, with 7 nucleotides matching TRBD2. The CDR3 length is 14 residues. V was pared by 8 bases and J by 4 bases, with 11 bases of the junction left unmatched. Germline CDR1 reads MNHEY; CDR2 reads SMNVEV (reference sequence). The CDR3 loop reads CASGKGWGGYEQYF. The CDR3 nucleotides are TGTGCCAGCGGAAAGGGTTGGGGGGGATACGAGCAGTACTTC.

This sequence joins TRBV20-1 and TRBJ1-4, with 7 bases matching TRBD1. CDR3 size: 15 residues. The ends lost 3 bases at V and 7 bases at J; junction bases unmatched: 11. CDR1 and CDR2 from the germline V gene are DFQATT and SNEGSKA (reference sequence). CDR3 in amino acids: CSASDRERIAEKLFF. In DNA form, the CDR3 reads TGCAGTGCTAGTGACAGGGAAAGAATCGCTGAAAAACTGTTTTTT.

This chain joins TRBV27 and TRBJ1-6, with TRBD1 matching 8 bases. The V and J ends lost 2 bases and 14 bases, in that order; junction bases with no gene match: 5. Germline V gene lookup returns CDR1 MNHEY and CDR2 SMNVEV (reference sequence). The CDR3 spans 13 residues. The CDR3 loop reads CASSLTGQGALHF. The CDR3 DNA is TGTGCCAGCAGTTTAACAGGACAGGGAGCCCTCCACTTT.

The rearrangement links TRBV5-1 to TRBJ1-6; TRBD1 might be the D (6 bases). The germline gives CDR1 SGHRS, CDR2 YFSETQ. Trimming took off 1 base at V and 10 bases at J, with 21 bases between the two ends. This CDR3 has 17 amino acids. CDR3 in DNA: TGCGCCAGCAGCTTGACACCGGGGTCAGGGGCGAAGTCACCCCTCCACTTT. It translates to CASSLTPGSGAKSPLHF.

This chain connects TRBV11-3 to TRBJ2-7; maybe TRBD2 (6 bases). V lost 4 bases to trimming and J lost 2 bases, with 18 bases between them. The CDR3 is made up of 16 amino acids. Germline loops: CDR1 SGHNT, CDR2 YENEEA. The CDR3 coding sequence is TGTGCCAGCAGCTCATCCGGCGGGACGAACCCCTACGAGCAGTACTTC. It specifies CASSSSGGTNPYEQYF.

The J gene is TRBJ2-5, the V gene TRBV10-1; 13 nucleotides align to TRBD2. The V gene end was trimmed by 0 bases and the J gene end by 4 bases; junction bases not matched to a gene: 26. Germline loops: CDR1 WNHNN, CDR2 SYGVQD (reference sequence). CDR3 length: 24 residues. The CDR3 is CASSESRMEARVCLTSGRTETQYF. CDR3 in DNA: TGCGCCAGCAGTGAGTCGAGGATGGAGGCGAGGGTTTGTTTGACTAGCGGGAGGACAGAGACCCAGTACTTC.